The 2 T cell receptor beta chains below all came from one sample that was sequenced in a study of cytomegalovirus exposure and HLA in healthy donors listed by TCRdb under 2017. Library construction relied on the immunoSEQ multiplex PCR assay. For the multiplex PCR, a mixture combining 60 forward primers for TCR Vbeta segments and 13 reverse primers for TCR Jbeta segments was used. The source is immuneACCESS, and TCRdb retained only in-frame sequences with V and J called. Part of the clones is not carried over; for the studies checked, unresolved V genes explain less than half of this, and the remainder is unexplained. This sample is represented by more than 140,000 clones; approximately 82% of them were singletons. Together, the top ten hold about 3.2% of the sample. What was sequenced was PBMCs. These receptors were obtained from a man aged 18 to 29 in good health and CMV-seropositive.

The V gene is TRBV6-5, the J gene TRBJ1-5; D may be TRBD1 (6 bases). This CDR3 is built from 14 residues. Trimming took off 5 bases at V and 3 bases at J, with 11 bases between the two ends. The germline gives CDR1 MNHEY, CDR2 SVGAGI. CDR3 in amino acids: CASSVQGTNQPQHF. Written as DNA, the CDR3 is TGTGCCAGCAGTGTCCAGGGGACCAATCAGCCCCAGCATTTT.

This clone was seen once. J is TRBJ2-7 and V is TRBV29-1, with 8 bases aligning to TRBD2. Trimming took 7 bases from V and 2 from J; bases not matched to a gene: 10. The CDR3 length is 14 residues. In germline, CDR1 is SQVTM, CDR2 ANQGSEA. In nucleotides, the CDR3 is TGCAGCGCCATCCCCCGCGGGAGGACCTACGAGCAGTACTTC. Its translation: CSAIPRGRTYEQYF.